The clone carrying this T cell receptor beta chain occurred a few times. No antigen is known for it. Each TCR beta library was made by quantitative 5'-RACE that incorporated molecular barcodes. TCRdb recomputed calls from the 5' RACE reads with MiXCR, one row per CDR3 protein. The sample lists 200,000 to 250,000 distinct CDR3 sequences; about 7.3% were seen once. J was trimmed by 8 bases and V by 3 bases; bases with no gene match: 4. The CDR3 has 15 residues. Germline values: CDR1 SNHLY, CDR2 FYNNEI. The data were taken from a study of CD8 T cells in ankylosing spondylitis. Regarding the study as a whole: There was a TCR beta motif, made of roughly eight highly homologous variants, that appeared characteristic of ankylosing spondylitis blood.

The TCR originated in a male donor with ankylosing spondylitis. V gene TRBV2 combines with J gene TRBJ2-1; 13 nucleotides line up with TRBD2. The sequencing sample was made of blood, either unsorted or a sorted T cell fraction (not recorded which). The CDR3 DNA reads as TGTGCCAGCAGTGAGTGGACTAGCGGGAGTTATGAGCAGTTCTTC. Translating gives CASSEWTSGSYEQFF.